These 7 T cell receptor beta chains originate from one sample sequenced in a study of CD8 T cells in ankylosing spondylitis. Study-wide points: Among TCR beta sequences, a motif of several highly homologous variants appeared characteristic of ankylosing spondylitis blood.

TCRdb reprocessed the 5' RACE reads with MiXCR, giving one entry per CDR3 protein. The sample lists roughly 450,000 distinct CDR3 sequences; roughly 26% were seen once. These receptors are not linked to any known antigen. What was sequenced was blood, either unsorted or a sorted T cell fraction (not recorded which). The receptors were gathered from a male donor with ankylosing spondylitis.

V is TRBV20-1 and J is TRBJ2-7, with D tentatively TRBD1 or TRBD2 (5 bases each). The CDR3 extends over 13 amino acids. Germline CDR1 DFQATT, CDR2 SNEGSKA (reference sequence). The V end lost 3 bases, the J end lost 5 bases, and 14 bases lay between the germline ends. The CDR3 DNA reads TGCAGTGCTAGGAGATTCGTGGGGGACGAGCAGTACTTC. This gives the protein CSARRFVGDEQYF.

The J gene is TRBJ1-2, the V gene TRBV24-1; D call uncertain. The CDR3 runs to 14 residues. Germline lookup yields CDR1 KGHDR and CDR2 SFDVKD. Deletions cut 2 bases from V and 4 bases from J, with 10 bases between. The CDR3 DNA is TGTGCCACCAGTGATTGGACGCGGACCTATGGCTACACCTTC. It specifies CATSDWTRTYGYTF.

This clonotype turned up a few times. V usage is TRBV12-3 or TRBV12-4 and J usage is TRBJ2-1; D is uncertain. The CDR3 runs to 13 residues. V was pared by 5 bases and J by 5 bases, with 10 bases between. The CDR3 spells CASSPSTHNEQFF. The DNA for the CDR3 is TGTGCCAGCAGTCCGTCGACTCACAATGAGCAGTTCTTC.

This clonotype was seen a handful of times. This sequence joins TRBV20-1 and TRBJ1-6; D uncertain. This CDR3 spans 13 amino acids. The V gene lost 0 bases and the J gene lost 7 bases, with 7 bases spanning the gap. Germline lookup yields CDR1 DFQATT and CDR2 SNEGSKA (reference sequence). Here the CDR3 DNA reads TGCAGTGCTAGAGATTCCAGGAATTCACCCCTCCACTTT. As protein: CSARDSRNSPLHF.

The chain employs TRBV7-6 and TRBJ2-1, with 7 nucleotides matching TRBD2. The CDR3 sequence is 18 residues long. V was pared by 1 base and J by 0 bases, with 9 bases of the junction left unmatched. Per the germline V gene, CDR1 is SGHVS and CDR2 is FNYEAQ. The CDR3 region is CASSLEGGALYSYNEQFF. As DNA, the CDR3 is TGTGCCAGCAGCTTAGAGGGAGGGGCCCTATACTCCTACAATGAGCAGTTCTTC.

The chain couples TRBV14 to TRBJ1-1; TRBD1 matches 8 bases. V shed 4 bases, J shed 2 bases, and the junction held 15 bases outside the gene matches. Germline CDR1 and CDR2: SGHDN and FVKESK. The CDR3 runs 18 residues. Here the CDR3 reads CASSPLSGQGAVNTEAFF. CDR3 in DNA: TGTGCCAGCAGCCCCTTAAGTGGGCAGGGGGCAGTTAACACTGAAGCTTTCTTT.

V and J are TRBV5-1 and TRBJ2-2; D unresolved. There are 12 residues in the CDR3. V dropped 4 bases and J dropped 1 base, with 2 bases sitting between them. Germline loops: CDR1 SGHRS, CDR2 YFSETQ. The CDR3 nucleotides are TGCGCCAGCAGCAAGAACACCGGGGAGCTGTTTTTT. Amino acid sequence: CASSKNTGELFF.